These 23 T cell receptor beta chains came from one sample sequenced in a study of T cell responses to AZD1222 COVID-19 vaccine. Clones were read by immunoSEQ multiplex PCR, and TCRdb kept only the in-frame ones, dropping some. The table shows 90,000 to 130,000 clones, with around 93% occurring only once. The source was peripheral blood, collected on day 0 of AZD1222 vaccination. Receptors originate from an adult in good health.

The CDR3 nucleotides are TGTGCCAGCAGTGAACACGGGTCGGCAGAGACCCAGTACTTC. The encoded protein is CASSEHGSAETQYF. V gene TRBV6-1 combines with J gene TRBJ2-5; D gene uncertain. The V end lost 2 bases, the J end lost 4 bases, and 11 bases lay between the germline ends. This CDR3 comprises 14 residues. Looked up from germline, CDR1 is MNHNS and CDR2 is SASEGT.

This CDR3 reads CASSAEGRAYQETQYF. As DNA, the CDR3 is TGTGCCAGCAGCGCCGAGGGACGAGCGTACCAAGAGACCCAGTACTTC. The genes are TRBV9 and TRBJ2-5; TRBD1 or TRBD2 may be the D gene (5 bases each). Trimming took 3 bases from V and 0 from J, leaving 15 bases between them. The CDR3 has 16 amino acids. Germline V gene lookup returns CDR1 SGDLS and CDR2 YYNGEE. Full variable domain (rest looked up from reference TRBV9 and TRBJ2-5): DSGVTQTPKHLITATGQRVTLRCSPRSGDLSVYWYQQSLDQGLQFLIQYYNGEERAKGNILERFSAQQFPDLHSELNLSSLELGDSALYFCASSAEGRAYQETQYFGPGTRLLVL.

The rearrangement links TRBV18 to TRBJ2-1; D call uncertain. Trimming took 6 bases from V and 0 from J, leaving 6 bases between them. This CDR3 is 13 amino acids long. Germline lookup yields CDR1 KGHSH and CDR2 LQKENI. CDR3 DNA: TGTGCCAGCTCCCCTAACTCCTACAATGAGCAGTTCTTC. Translation gives CASSPNSYNEQFF.

The chain has TRBV28 and TRBJ1-1, with unresolved D. Trimming removed 4 bases from V and 3 bases from J, with 12 bases in between. The germline V gene has CDR1 MDHEN and CDR2 SYDVKM. CDR3 length: 14 amino acids. CDR3 region: CASSSPPGYTEAFF. The DNA of the CDR3 is TGTGCCAGCAGTTCCCCACCGGGTTACACTGAAGCTTTCTTT.

This chain uses TRBV24-1 with TRBJ2-7; tentatively, D is TRBD1 (6 bases). Trimming pared 2 bases from V and 10 bases from J, leaving 14 bases between. The CDR3 extends over 13 amino acids. Germline V lookup: CDR1 KGHDR, CDR2 SFDVKD. CDR3: CATSDSWTEIQYF. The CDR3 nucleotides read TGTGCCACCAGTGATTCTTGGACAGAGATACAGTACTTC.

The V gene is TRBV30, the J gene TRBJ2-5, with 11 bases lining up with TRBD2. V gave up 3 bases and J gave up 3 bases; unmatched junction bases: 3. From germline, CDR1 is GTSNPN and CDR2 SVGIG (reference sequence). The CDR3 is 14 residues long. CDR3 loop: CAWRGTSGKETQYF. In DNA, the CDR3 is TGTGCCTGGAGGGGGACTAGCGGAAAAGAGACCCAGTACTTC.

This clone was counted once. The V call is TRBV7-2, the J call TRBJ1-2; 7 nucleotides align to TRBD1. Germline values: CDR1 SGHTA, CDR2 FQGNSA. V was pared by 2 bases and J by 1 base, with 1 base of the junction left unmatched. The CDR3 runs to 14 residues. The CDR3 sequence: CASSLWDSNYGYTF. The CDR3 nucleotides are TGTGCCAGCAGCTTATGGGACAGTAACTATGGCTACACCTTC.

This clone was picked up a small number of times. V is TRBV12-3 or TRBV12-4 and J is TRBJ1-1; D remains unclear. The CDR3 runs 13 residues. The V and J ends lost 0 bases and 7 bases respectively, with 9 bases between them. DNA for the CDR3: TGTGCCAGCAGTTTAGCGGAAATCTTTGAAGCTTTCTTT. Translated, it gives CASSLAEIFEAFF.

This clone has only a few counts. The genes are TRBV29-1 and TRBJ1-1; 7 bases match TRBD1. V lost 6 bases and J lost 1; bases outside the gene matches: 5. The CDR3 has 13 amino acids. Germline CDR1 SQVTM, CDR2 ANQGSEA. The CDR3 spells CSVNGQANTEAFF. CDR3 nucleotide sequence: TGCAGCGTAAACGGACAGGCGAACACTGAAGCTTTCTTT.

V is TRBV7-9 and J is TRBJ2-7; D might be TRBD1 or TRBD2, each matching 5 bases. Trimming took off 4 bases at V and 0 bases at J, with 10 bases between the two ends. This CDR3 region has 14 residues. Germline V gives CDR1 SEHNR, CDR2 FQNEAQ (reference sequence). The CDR3 region is CASSSSGSSYEQYF. The CDR3 region has the DNA TGTGCCAGCAGCTCCTCAGGGAGCTCCTACGAGCAGTACTTC.

Here the CDR3 reads CASSSSTGFGNYGYTF. The CDR3, as DNA: TGTGCCAGTAGTTCCTCGACAGGATTCGGTAACTATGGCTACACCTTC. This sequence joins TRBV19 and TRBJ1-2; perhaps TRBD1 as D (6 bases). The CDR3 runs 16 residues. V was shortened by 5 bases and J by 1 base, with 17 bases between the two germline ends. Per the germline V gene, CDR1 is LNHDA and CDR2 is SQIVND (reference sequence).

The J gene is TRBJ2-7, the V gene TRBV5-1, with D unclear. The CDR3 extends over 15 amino acids. Looked up from germline, CDR1 is SGHRS and CDR2 is YFSETQ. The germline V and J ends were trimmed by 3 bases and 3 bases, with 16 bases remaining between them. For the CDR3, the DNA is TGCGCCAGCAGCTCCTTTAGTGGAAACGGCTACGAGCAGTACTTC. This codes for CASSSFSGNGYEQYF.

The chain carries TRBV6-5 and TRBJ1-1; TRBD1 is a possible D gene (6 bases). Germline V gene data show CDR1 as MNHEY and CDR2 as SVGAGI. This CDR3 is 14 amino acids long. With 5 bases removed from V and 4 bases from J, the gap between germline ends came to 14 bases. The CDR3 is CASSRGGAGTEAFF. The CDR3 DNA sequence: TGTGCCAGCAGTCGGGGGGGCGCAGGCACTGAAGCTTTCTTT.

The rearrangement uses TRBV29-1 and TRBJ1-1; D gene ambiguous. The V and J ends lost 4 bases and 3 bases respectively, with 9 bases between them. The CDR3 has 12 residues. Germline values: CDR1 SQVTM, CDR2 ANQGSEA. CDR3 bases: TGCAGCGTTGGGGCAGCGGACACTGAAGCTTTCTTT. This sequence encodes CSVGAADTEAFF. Filled out from reference TRBV29-1 and TRBJ1-1, the complete variable domain reads SAVISQKPSRDICQRGTSLTIQCQVDSQVTMMFWYRQQPGQSLTLIATANQGSEATYESGFVIDKFPISRPNLTFSTLTVSNMSPEDSSIYLCSVGAADTEAFFGQGTRLTVV.

The chain is built from TRBV24-1 and TRBJ2-2; 8 positions match TRBD1. CDR1 and CDR2 (germline): KGHDR, SFDVKD. The length of the CDR3 is 14 residues. With V trimmed by 7 bases and J by 6 bases, 6 bases remained unmatched. DNA for the CDR3: TGTGCCACCAGCGGGCAGGGGGCTGCCGGGGAGCTGTTTTTT. Translated, it gives CATSGQGAAGELFF.

V gene TRBV19 combines with J gene TRBJ1-2; D uncertain. There are 12 residues in the CDR3. V lost 7 bases and J 8 bases, leaving 14 bases between the germline ends. The germline V gene has CDR1 LNHDA and CDR2 SQIVND (reference sequence). The CDR3 DNA reads TGTGCCAGTACTCCGGCGGGGTACGGCTACACCTTC. Translation: CASTPAGYGYTF.

V usage is TRBV27 and J usage is TRBJ1-1, with D possibly matching TRBD1 (6 bases). The V gene's germline CDR1 is MNHEY and CDR2 SMNVEV (reference sequence). Trimming pared 2 bases from V and 2 bases from J, leaving 9 bases between. This CDR3 spans 14 amino acids. The CDR3 protein is CASSLTGRNTEAFF. The CDR3 bases are TGTGCCAGCAGTTTAACAGGGCGTAACACTGAAGCTTTCTTT.

The CDR3 sequence: CAWSNDRAVTEAFF. DNA of the CDR3: TGTGCCTGGAGTAATGACAGGGCGGTAACTGAAGCTTTCTTT. The rearrangement joins TRBV30 to TRBJ1-1, with 7 bases lining up with TRBD1. V was clipped by 2 bases and J by 5 bases; unmatched bases: 8. CDR1 and CDR2 from the germline V gene are GTSNPN and SVGIG (reference sequence). This CDR3 is 14 amino acids long.

The V gene is TRBV5-4, the J gene TRBJ2-7; a possible D gene is TRBD1 (6 bases). V lost 4 bases to trimming and J lost 2 bases, with 13 bases between them. The CDR3 sequence is 14 residues long. Germline V gene data show CDR1 as SGHNT and CDR2 as YYREEE (reference sequence). CDR3 sequence reads: CASSPDRNTYEQYF. CDR3 nucleotides: TGTGCCAGCAGCCCGGACAGAAATACCTACGAGCAGTACTTC.

The rearrangement uses TRBV4-1 and TRBJ2-2; TRBD2 agrees at 14 bases. The V gene end was trimmed by 8 bases and the J gene end by 4 bases; junction bases not matched to a gene: 3. The CDR3 spans 15 residues. Looked up from germline, CDR1 is MGHRA and CDR2 is YSYEKL. In DNA form, the CDR3 reads TGCGCCAGCCGACTAGCGGGGGGGACCACCGGGGAGCTGTTTTTT. Translated, it gives CASRLAGGTTGELFF.

In this sample, this clone turned up a few times. The gene calls are TRBV7-8 and TRBJ1-5, with 10 positions matching TRBD1. The CDR3 is 15 residues long. The germline V gene has CDR1 SGHVS and CDR2 FQNEAQ. V shed 5 bases, J shed 2 bases, and the junction held 3 bases outside the gene matches. CDR3 DNA: TGTGCCAGCAGCCATGGGACAGGGGGCAATCAGCCCCAGCATTTT. Protein product: CASSHGTGGNQPQHF. Full variable domain (missing parts from reference TRBV7-8 and TRBJ1-5): GAGVSQSPRYKVAKRGQDVALRCDPISGHVSLFWYQQALGQGPEFLTYFQNEAQLDKSGLPSDRFFAERPEGSVSTLKIQRTQQEDSAVYLCASSHGTGGNQPQHFGDGTRLSIL.

The rearrangement links TRBV5-4 to TRBJ2-3, with D perhaps TRBD2 (5 bases). The CDR3 covers 16 residues. Looked up from germline, CDR1 is SGHNT and CDR2 is YYREEE (reference sequence). V was cut by 3 bases and J by 1 base, with 15 bases left in between. CDR3 nucleotide sequence: TGTGCCAGCAGCTACGGGAAGCGGTATCGCACAGATACGCAGTATTTT. This encodes CASSYGKRYRTDTQYF.

The chain is built from TRBV19 and TRBJ1-1, with D unclear. The CDR3 totals 13 residues. V was pared by 4 bases and J by 3 bases, with 9 bases between. Germline V lookup: CDR1 LNHDA, CDR2 SQIVND (reference sequence). CDR3 nucleotide sequence: TGTGCCAGTAGTAGTCAGCCGGACACTGAAGCTTTCTTT. Translating gives CASSSQPDTEAFF. The variable domain in full, with the rest retrieved from reference TRBV19 and TRBJ1-1, is DGGITQSPKYLFRKEGQNVTLSCEQNLNHDAMYWYRQDPGQGLRLIYYSQIVNDFQKGDIAEGYSVSREKKESFPLTVTSAQKNPTAFYLCASSSQPDTEAFFGQGTRLTVV.